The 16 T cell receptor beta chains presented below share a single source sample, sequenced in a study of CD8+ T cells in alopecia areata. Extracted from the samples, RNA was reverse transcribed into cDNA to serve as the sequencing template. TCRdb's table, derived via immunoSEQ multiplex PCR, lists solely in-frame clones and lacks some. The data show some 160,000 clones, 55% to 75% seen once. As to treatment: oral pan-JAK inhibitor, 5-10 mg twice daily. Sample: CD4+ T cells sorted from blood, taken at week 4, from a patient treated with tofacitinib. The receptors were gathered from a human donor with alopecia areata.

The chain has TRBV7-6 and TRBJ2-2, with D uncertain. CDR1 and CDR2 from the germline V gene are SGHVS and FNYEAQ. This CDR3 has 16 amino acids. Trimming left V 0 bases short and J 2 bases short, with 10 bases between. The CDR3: CASSLARRSNTGELFF. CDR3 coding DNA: TGTGCCAGCAGCTTAGCGAGGCGGAGCAACACCGGGGAGCTGTTTTTT.

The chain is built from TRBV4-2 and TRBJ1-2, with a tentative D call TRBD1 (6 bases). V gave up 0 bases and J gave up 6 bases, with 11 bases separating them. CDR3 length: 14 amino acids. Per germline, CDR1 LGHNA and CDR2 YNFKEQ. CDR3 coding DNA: TGTGCCAGCAGCCAAGATAGGGGGGGACATGGCTACACCTTC. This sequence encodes CASSQDRGGHGYTF.

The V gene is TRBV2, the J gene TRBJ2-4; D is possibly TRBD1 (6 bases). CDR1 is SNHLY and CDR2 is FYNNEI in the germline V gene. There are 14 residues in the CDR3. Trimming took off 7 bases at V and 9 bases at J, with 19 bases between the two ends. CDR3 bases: TGTGCCAGCACAATCAACAGGGAAATACGCATTCAGTACTTC. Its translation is CASTINREIRIQYF.

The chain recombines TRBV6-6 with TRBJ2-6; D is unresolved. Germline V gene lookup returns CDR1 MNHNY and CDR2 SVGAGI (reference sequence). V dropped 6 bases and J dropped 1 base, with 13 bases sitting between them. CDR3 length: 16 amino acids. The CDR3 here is CASSRFIGSGANVLTF. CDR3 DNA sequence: TGTGCCAGCAGCCGATTTATTGGATCTGGGGCCAACGTCCTGACTTTC.

The CDR3, as DNA: TGTGCCACCAGCGGCAGCTCGAGAGGCTACACCTTC. Residues: CATSGSSRGYTF. V is TRBV15 and J is TRBJ1-2, with no clear D. V lost 5 bases and J lost 8, with 12 bases in between. Germline CDR1 and CDR2: LNHNV and YYDKDF (reference sequence). This CDR3 is built from 12 residues.

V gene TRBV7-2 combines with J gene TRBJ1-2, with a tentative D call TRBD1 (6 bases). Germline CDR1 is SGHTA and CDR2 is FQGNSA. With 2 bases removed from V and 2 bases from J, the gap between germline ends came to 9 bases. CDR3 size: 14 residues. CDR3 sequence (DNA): TGTGCCAGCAGCTTACCGGACAGAAACTATGGCTACACCTTC. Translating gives CASSLPDRNYGYTF.

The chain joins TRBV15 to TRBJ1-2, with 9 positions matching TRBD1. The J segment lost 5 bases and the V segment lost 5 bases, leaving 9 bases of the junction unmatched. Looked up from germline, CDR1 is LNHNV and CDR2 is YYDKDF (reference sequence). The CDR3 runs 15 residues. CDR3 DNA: TGTGCCACCAGCGGGCGACAGGGGGAGAAGTATGGCTACACCTTC. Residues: CATSGRQGEKYGYTF.

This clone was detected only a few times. The CDR3 nucleotides read TGTGCCAGCAGCTTCGGGGCCCGGGAGACCCAGTACTTC. Protein: CASSFGARETQYF. This chain uses TRBV11-2 with TRBJ2-5; D is tentatively TRBD1 or TRBD2 (5 bases each). Per the germline V gene, CDR1 is SGHAT and CDR2 is FQNNGV. Trimming left V 3 bases short and J 5 bases short, with 10 bases between. This CDR3 region has 13 residues. Filled out from reference TRBV11-2 and TRBJ2-5, the complete variable domain reads EAGVAQSPRYKIIEKRQSVAFWCNPISGHATLYWYQQILGQGPKLLIQFQNNGVVDDSQLPKDRFSAERLKGVDSTLKIQPAKLEDSAVYLCASSFGARETQYFGPGTRLLVL.

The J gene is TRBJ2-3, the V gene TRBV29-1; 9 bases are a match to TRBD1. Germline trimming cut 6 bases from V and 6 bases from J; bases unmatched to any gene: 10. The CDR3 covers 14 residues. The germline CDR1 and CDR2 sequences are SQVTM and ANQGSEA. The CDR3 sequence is CSVGRDRARDTQYF. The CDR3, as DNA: TGCAGCGTCGGGCGGGACAGGGCACGGGATACGCAGTATTTT.

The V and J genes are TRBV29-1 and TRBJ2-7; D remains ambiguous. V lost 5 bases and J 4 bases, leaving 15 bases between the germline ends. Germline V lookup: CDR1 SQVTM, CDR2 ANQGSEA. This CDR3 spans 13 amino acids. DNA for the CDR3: TGCAGCGTTCAAAAGGCCAGGCCTTACGAGCAGTACTTC. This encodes CSVQKARPYEQYF.

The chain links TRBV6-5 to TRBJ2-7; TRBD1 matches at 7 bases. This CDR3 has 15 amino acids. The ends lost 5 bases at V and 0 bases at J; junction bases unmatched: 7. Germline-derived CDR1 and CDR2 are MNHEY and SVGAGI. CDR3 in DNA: TGTGCCAGCAGTCTTACAGGGGAAGACTCCTACGAGCAGTACTTC. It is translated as CASSLTGEDSYEQYF.

This CDR3 is CASSLPSGANVLTF. CDR3 bases: TGTGCCAGCTCCCTGCCATCTGGGGCCAACGTCCTGACTTTC. V is TRBV2 and J is TRBJ2-6; no clear D. V dropped 8 bases and J dropped 1 base, with 9 bases sitting between them. This CDR3 is 14 amino acids long. Per the germline V gene, CDR1 is SNHLY and CDR2 is FYNNEI.

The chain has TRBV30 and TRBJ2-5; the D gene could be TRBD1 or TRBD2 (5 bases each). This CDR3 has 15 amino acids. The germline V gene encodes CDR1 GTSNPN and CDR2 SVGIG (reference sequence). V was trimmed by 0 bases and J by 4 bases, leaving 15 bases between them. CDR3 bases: TGTGCCTGGAGTGTATGGGCTGGGGGTGGAGAGACCCAGTACTTC. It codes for CAWSVWAGGGETQYF.

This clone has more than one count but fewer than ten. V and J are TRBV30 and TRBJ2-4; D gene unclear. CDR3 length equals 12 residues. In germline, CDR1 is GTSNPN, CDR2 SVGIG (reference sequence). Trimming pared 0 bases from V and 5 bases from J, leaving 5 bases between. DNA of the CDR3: TGTGCCTGGAGTGTAAGCGAAAACATTCAGTACTTC. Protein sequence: CAWSVSENIQYF.

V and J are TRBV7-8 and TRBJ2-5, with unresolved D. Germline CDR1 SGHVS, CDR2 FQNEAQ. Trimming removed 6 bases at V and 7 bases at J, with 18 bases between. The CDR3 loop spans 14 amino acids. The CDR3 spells CASRTKTGTGTQYF. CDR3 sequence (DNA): TGTGCCAGCAGGACGAAGACGGGTACCGGGACCCAGTACTTC.

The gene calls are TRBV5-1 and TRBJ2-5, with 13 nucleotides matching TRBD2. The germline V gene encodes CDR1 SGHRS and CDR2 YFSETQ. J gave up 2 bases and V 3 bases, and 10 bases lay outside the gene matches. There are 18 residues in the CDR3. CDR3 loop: CASSSGTSGAVWQETQYF. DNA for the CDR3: TGCGCCAGCAGCTCAGGGACTAGCGGGGCCGTGTGGCAAGAGACCCAGTACTTC.